Each of the 23 T cell receptor beta chains below was sequenced from the same sample in a study of cytomegalovirus exposure and HLA in healthy donors. The study ran its PCR with 60 Vbeta and 13 Jbeta primers. Using immunoSEQ multiplex PCR, the repertoire was profiled, and TCRdb retains in-frame clones only, with some absent. Of about 140,000 clones listed, 76% are singletons. Sequenced sample: PBMCs. These receptors all come from a man aged 40-55 years in good health and CMV-seronegative.

The J gene is TRBJ2-5, the V gene TRBV6-5, with 9 positions matching TRBD1. The CDR3 has 15 amino acids. Germline V gene sequence: CDR1 MNHEY, CDR2 SVGAGI. V gave up 1 base and J gave up 7 bases; unmatched junction bases: 7. The CDR3 sequence is CASSYWTGDVGTQYF. The DNA for the CDR3 is TGTGCCAGCAGTTACTGGACAGGGGATGTGGGGACCCAGTACTTC.

This chain uses TRBV11-2 with TRBJ2-7, with 14 positions matching TRBD2. The V gene's germline CDR1 is SGHAT and CDR2 FQNNGV. V shed 5 bases, J shed 7 bases, and the junction held 4 bases outside the gene matches. This CDR3 has 14 amino acids. CDR3 amino acids: CASSMGLAGVEQYF. CDR3 coding DNA: TGTGCCAGCAGCATGGGACTAGCGGGAGTTGAGCAGTACTTC.

On this clone itself: One junction end does not reproduce the germline sequence, and a read error may be involved. This chain links TRBV5-6 with TRBJ1-6, with a weak D call TRBD1 (6 bases). The CDR3 loop spans 17 amino acids. The germline V gene has CDR1 SGHDT and CDR2 YYEEEE. The CDR3 sequence is CASSLALHRESKSPPHF. CDR3 coding DNA: TGTGCCAGCAGCTTGGCCCTTCACAGGGAATCCAAATCACCCCCCCACTTT.

The V call is TRBV19, the J call TRBJ2-7, with D possibly TRBD1 on 5 matching bases. This CDR3 has 12 amino acids. Trimming stripped 5 bases from V and 2 bases from J, with 7 bases between. CDR1 and CDR2 (germline): LNHDA, SQIVND (reference sequence). This CDR3 is CASSQGTYEQYF. CDR3 nucleotide sequence: TGTGCCAGTAGTCAGGGAACCTACGAGCAGTACTTC. The variable domain in full, with the rest retrieved from reference TRBV19 and TRBJ2-7, is DGGITQSPKYLFRKEGQNVTLSCEQNLNHDAMYWYRQDPGQGLRLIYYSQIVNDFQKGDIAEGYSVSREKKESFPLTVTSAQKNPTAFYLCASSQGTYEQYFGPGTRLTVT.

This clone was recorded a few times. J is TRBJ2-7 and V is TRBV19, with a tentative D call TRBD1 (8 bases). Germline CDR1 and CDR2: LNHDA and SQIVND (reference sequence). CDR3 size: 14 residues. With 7 bases removed from V and 3 bases from J, the gap between germline ends came to 16 bases. CDR3 sequence: CASTPTGEGYEQYF. The DNA for the CDR3 is TGTGCCAGTACCCCGACAGGGGAGGGCTACGAGCAGTACTTC.

The rearrangement uses TRBV6-6 and TRBJ2-3, with D perhaps TRBD1 (6 bases). The CDR3 contains 16 residues. Germline assignment: CDR1 MNHNY and CDR2 SVGAGI (reference sequence). V lost 2 bases to trimming and J lost 6 bases, with 18 bases between them. CDR3 in amino acids: CASSYLKTGWADTQYF. In DNA, the CDR3 is TGTGCCAGCAGTTACCTTAAAACAGGGTGGGCGGATACGCAGTATTTT.

This sequence joins TRBV6-6 and TRBJ2-1; 8 bases are a match to TRBD1. Germline CDR1 reads MNHNY; CDR2 reads SVGAGI (reference sequence). This CDR3 is built from 14 residues. The ends lost 8 bases at V and 1 base at J; junction bases unmatched: 4. CDR3 sequence (DNA): TGTGCCAGCTGCCAGGGGGCTTCCTACAATGAGCAGTTCTTC. This encodes CASCQGASYNEQFF.

This rearrangement joins TRBV30 to TRBJ2-6, with D possibly matching TRBD1 (5 bases). V was pared by 6 bases and J by 0 bases, with 18 bases between. Germline V gives CDR1 GTSNPN, CDR2 SVGIG (reference sequence). The CDR3 covers 17 residues. CDR3 bases: TGTGCCTGCCGTGCAGGGCCGAGACGCTCTGGGGCCAACGTCCTGACTTTC. Translating it yields CACRAGPRRSGANVLTF.

This chain joins TRBV5-6 and TRBJ2-7; D is undetermined. Per the germline V gene, CDR1 is SGHDT and CDR2 is YYEEEE. The CDR3 runs 17 residues. Between the trimmed V and J ends, which lost 4 bases and 1 base, there was a span of 21 bases. The chain's CDR3 is CASSPIHGSSVSYEQYF. The CDR3 nucleotides read TGTGCCAGCAGCCCAATTCACGGGTCTAGTGTGTCCTACGAGCAGTACTTC.

Only a few counts were recorded for this clone. The chain couples TRBV27 to TRBJ2-1, with D maybe TRBD1 (5 bases). The CDR3 sequence is 14 residues long. Germline V gene sequence: CDR1 MNHEY, CDR2 SMNVEV (reference sequence). Between the trimmed V and J ends, which lost 4 bases and 3 bases, there was a span of 10 bases. For the CDR3, the DNA is TGTGCCAGCAGTTCCTTGGGGCGCTACAATGAGCAGTTCTTC. Translated, it gives CASSSLGRYNEQFF.

A note on this clone: Other DNA sequences in the same sample also yield this CDR3. The rearrangement joins TRBV18 to TRBJ2-7; D possibly corresponds to TRBD1 (5 bases). V lost 2 bases and J 2 bases, leaving 10 bases between the germline ends. Germline V gives CDR1 KGHSH, CDR2 LQKENI. The CDR3 is 14 amino acids. In nucleotides, the CDR3 is TGTGCCAGCTCACCAAGGCAGGGCACCTACGAGCAGTACTTC. Translation gives CASSPRQGTYEQYF.

The chain recombines TRBV29-1 with TRBJ2-5; D not certain. Deletions cut 1 base from V and 7 bases from J, with 10 bases between. The CDR3 is 12 amino acids. The V gene's germline CDR1 is SQVTM and CDR2 ANQGSEA. In DNA, the CDR3 is TGCAGCGTTGAAGGACATCTGGGGACCCAGTACTTC. This codes for CSVEGHLGTQYF.

The sample holds a few counts of this clone. V gene TRBV6-6 combines with J gene TRBJ1-4, with unresolved D. The V gene's germline CDR1 is MNHNY and CDR2 SVGAGI (reference sequence). The V end was cut by 4 bases, the J end by 5 bases, with 14 bases between. CDR3 size: 15 residues. The CDR3 region is CASSLVRALNEKLFF. CDR3 nucleotide sequence: TGTGCCAGCAGTTTGGTGAGGGCCCTCAATGAAAAACTGTTTTTT.

In its sample, this clone was seen a few times. The V call is TRBV19, the J call TRBJ1-4, with 9 bases lining up with TRBD1. The CDR3 is made up of 16 amino acids. J was trimmed by 4 bases and V by 6 bases; bases with no gene match: 9. Germline V CDR1 and CDR2: LNHDA, SQIVND (reference sequence). CDR3 in amino acids: CASSITPTGGNEKLFF. The CDR3 coding sequence is TGTGCCAGTAGCATAACGCCGACAGGGGGTAATGAAAAACTGTTTTTT.

This rearrangement joins TRBV4-1 to TRBJ2-3, with TRBD2 matching 8 bases. With 0 bases clipped from V and 1 base from J, the junction kept 6 bases outside the gene matches. Germline loops: CDR1 MGHRA, CDR2 YSYEKL. The CDR3 is 17 residues long. CDR3 amino acids: CASSQDPGRGGTDTQYF. Written as DNA, the CDR3 is TGCGCCAGCAGCCAAGATCCCGGGCGGGGGGGCACAGATACGCAGTATTTT.

J is TRBJ2-7 and V is TRBV4-2; possibly TRBD1 for D (6 bases). The germline V gene has CDR1 LGHNA and CDR2 YNFKEQ. There are 16 residues in the CDR3. The V gene lost 0 bases and the J gene lost 5 bases, with 17 bases spanning the gap. DNA for the CDR3: TGTGCCAGCAGCCAAGAACTGGATACAGGGCTGGACGAGCAGTACTTC. This encodes CASSQELDTGLDEQYF.

The chain couples TRBV28 to TRBJ1-4, with D perhaps TRBD1 (5 bases). CDR1 and CDR2 (germline): MDHEN, SYDVKM. V was trimmed by 8 bases and J by 0 bases, leaving 10 bases between them. The CDR3 runs to 14 residues. The CDR3 DNA is TGTGCCAGCGGGTGGGGGGCAACTAATGAAAAACTGTTTTTT. This gives the protein CASGWGATNEKLFF.

The CDR3, as DNA: TGCGCCAGCAGCTTGTTTAATATGGGAGAGTATGGCTACACCTTC. Amino acid sequence: CASSLFNMGEYGYTF. The V gene is TRBV5-1, the J gene TRBJ1-2; D unclear. The CDR3 sequence is 15 residues long. Germline CDR1 is SGHRS and CDR2 is YFSETQ. Trimming pared 1 base from V and 5 bases from J, leaving 15 bases between.

This clone was detected a few times. The chain carries TRBV4-3 and TRBJ1-1; no definite D call. The V and J ends lost 3 bases and 0 bases respectively, with 5 bases between them. Germline-derived CDR1 and CDR2 are LGHNA and YSLEER. The CDR3 has 13 amino acids. CDR3 in amino acids: CASSQRMNTEAFF. CDR3 nucleotides: TGCGCCAGCAGCCAGCGAATGAACACTGAAGCTTTCTTT.

The chain carries TRBV4-1 and TRBJ2-3; a weak D match, TRBD1 (5 bases). Germline V gene lookup returns CDR1 MGHRA and CDR2 YSYEKL. The CDR3 contains 16 residues. V was shortened by 0 bases and J by 2 bases, with 12 bases between the two germline ends. The CDR3, as DNA: TGCGCCAGCAGCCAAGATCTGGGGCGACTCACAGATACGCAGTATTTT. Residues: CASSQDLGRLTDTQYF.

The chain has TRBV11-3 and TRBJ2-5; D remains ambiguous. Germline V gene sequence: CDR1 SGHNT, CDR2 YENEEA. Deletions cut 8 bases from V and 2 bases from J, with 9 bases between. CDR3 length: 12 amino acids. CDR3 in amino acids: CASSQDQETQYF. The DNA of the CDR3 is TGTGCCAGCTCCCAGGATCAAGAGACCCAGTACTTC.

This chain joins TRBV5-8 and TRBJ2-3; no firm D call. In germline, CDR1 is SGHTS, CDR2 YDEGEE. V was shortened by 6 bases and J by 12 bases, with 14 bases between the two germline ends. CDR3 length: 11 residues. CDR3 coding DNA: TGTGCCAGCACCTCTTTCCAGATACAGTATTTT. Translated, it gives CASTSFQIQYF.

The chain combines TRBV30 with TRBJ2-7; D unresolved. Germline loops: CDR1 GTSNPN, CDR2 SVGIG (reference sequence). This CDR3 contains 11 residues. The V end was cut by 8 bases, the J end by 1 base, with 9 bases between. The CDR3 spells CAVTVSYEQYF. In DNA form, the CDR3 reads TGTGCCGTGACTGTATCCTACGAGCAGTACTTC.